This T cell receptor (beta chain) was sequenced for a study of blood T cell repertoires in COVID-19. Whole-study context: T cells, B-cell-depleted T cells, or PBMCs provided the cDNA or gDNA that served as material.

Germline values: CDR1 SGHAT, CDR2 FQNNGV. The CDR3 is 12 amino acids. The V end was cut by 5 bases, the J end by 8 bases, with 12 bases between. Method: immunoSEQ multiplex PCR; TCRdb's copy keeps in-frame clones and lacks some. The data contain 130,000 or so clones, around 79% of them singletons. The sample taken for sequencing was peripheral blood. This chain links TRBV11-2 with TRBJ1-2, with a weak D call TRBD1 (6 bases). This TCR derives from a man of 80 years or more with acute or convalescent COVID-19. CDR3 sequence: CASSPQGWGYTF. CDR3 sequence (DNA): TGTGCCAGCAGCCCCCAGGGGTGGGGCTACACCTTC.